The next 13 T cell receptor beta chains were all read from a single sample in a study of blood T cell repertoires in COVID-19. The data were produced by immunoSEQ multiplex PCR, yet TCRdb's version contains in-frame clones alone and is incomplete. Of some 190,000 clones in the sample, approximately 91% are singletons; the top ten hold around 1.2%. The sequenced material came from peripheral blood. These receptors were obtained from a man younger than 40 with acute or convalescent COVID-19.

This chain uses TRBV19 with TRBJ1-5, with D maybe TRBD1 (6 bases). The CDR3 has 14 residues. CDR1 is LNHDA, CDR2 SQIVND, per germline (reference sequence). Trimming cost V 5 bases and J 3 bases, with 11 bases left between them. CDR3 sequence: CASSPGTPNQPQHF. In nucleotides, the CDR3 is TGTGCCAGTAGTCCCGGGACACCCAATCAGCCCCAGCATTTT.

The chain is built from TRBV4-1 and TRBJ2-1, with a weak D call TRBD2 (6 bases). Germline CDR1 reads MGHRA; CDR2 reads YSYEKL. Trimming stripped 0 bases from V and 1 base from J, with 13 bases between. CDR3 length: 17 amino acids. The DNA of the CDR3 is TGCGCCAGCAGCCAAGATCTCGGAGGGCCGTCCTACAATGAGCAGTTCTTC. Translation: CASSQDLGGPSYNEQFF.

This clone appeared a single time. The chain carries TRBV6-5 and TRBJ2-7; no definite D call. V was trimmed by 7 bases and J by 4 bases, leaving 14 bases between them. The germline gives CDR1 MNHEY, CDR2 SVGAGI. The CDR3 runs 13 residues. The CDR3 DNA sequence: TGTGCCAGCACGTCGGAGCTTCGGTACGAGCAGTACTTC. It encodes CASTSELRYEQYF.

The chain recombines TRBV5-6 with TRBJ2-3; 7 positions match TRBD1. The CDR3 covers 13 residues. Germline trimming cut 7 bases from V and 5 bases from J; bases unmatched to any gene: 7. Germline V gene data show CDR1 as SGHDT and CDR2 as YYEEEE. CDR3 region: CASYNDREDTQYF. The CDR3 DNA sequence: TGTGCCAGCTACAACGACAGGGAAGATACGCAGTATTTT.

The CDR3 bases are TGTGCCAGCAGCCACAGGGTTGAAGGTCAGCCCCAGCATTTT. It yields the protein CASSHRVEGQPQHF. The chain is built from TRBV6-6 and TRBJ1-5, with a weak D call TRBD1 (6 bases). Trimming removed 6 bases at V and 6 bases at J, with 15 bases between. This CDR3 spans 14 amino acids. The germline gives CDR1 MNHNY, CDR2 SVGAGI (reference sequence).

The genes are TRBV2 and TRBJ1-2; no definite D call. V was cut by 8 bases and J by 8 bases, with 15 bases left in between. CDR3 length: 12 amino acids. Germline V gene sequence: CDR1 SNHLY, CDR2 FYNNEI. The CDR3 DNA is TGTGCCAGCTCGAGTGGACTGTTGGGCTACACCTTC. The encoded protein is CASSSGLLGYTF.

This clone was counted a single time. CDR3 region: CASSLKVSRVYEQYF. The DNA for the CDR3 is TGTGCCAGCAGTTTAAAGGTTTCCAGGGTCTACGAGCAGTACTTC. The chain joins TRBV28 to TRBJ2-7; D is perhaps TRBD1 (5 bases). The germline V gene encodes CDR1 MDHEN and CDR2 SYDVKM. Trimming removed 2 bases from V and 3 bases from J, with 14 bases in between. The CDR3 length is 15 residues.

V is TRBV7-3 and J is TRBJ2-2; TRBD1 matches at 8 bases. Germline-derived CDR1 and CDR2 are SGHTA and FQGTGA. V lost 2 bases, J lost 4 bases, and 6 bases stayed unmatched. The CDR3 covers 16 residues. The CDR3 DNA is TGTGCCAGCAGCTTAGGGTACAGGGGGTCCACCGGGGAGCTGTTTTTT. Protein sequence: CASSLGYRGSTGELFF.

The chain combines TRBV12-3 or TRBV12-4 with TRBJ1-2; possibly TRBD1 for D (5 bases). V was pared by 4 bases and J by 8 bases, with 11 bases between. CDR3 size: 12 residues. CDR3 in amino acids: CASSSREVGYTF. The CDR3 nucleotides read TGTGCCAGCAGTTCCAGGGAGGTGGGCTACACCTTC.

The rearrangement links TRBV6-5 to TRBJ2-1; TRBD2 matches 9 bases. Germline CDR1 is MNHEY and CDR2 is SVGAGI. The CDR3 has 15 residues. V was pared by 4 bases and J by 3 bases, with 4 bases of the junction left unmatched. The CDR3 bases are TGTGCCAGCAGTTTTGTTAGCGGGGGCTACAATGAGCAGTTCTTC. This gives the protein CASSFVSGGYNEQFF.

J is TRBJ1-5 and V is TRBV7-2; unclear D gene. CDR1 SGHTA and CDR2 FQGNSA come from the germline V gene. Between the trimmed V and J ends, which lost 1 base and 6 bases, there was a span of 13 bases. The CDR3 spans 15 residues. The CDR3 DNA sequence: TGTGCCAGCAGCTTAGACAGAAGACTAAGTCAGCCCCAGCATTTT. Its protein is CASSLDRRLSQPQHF.

The V gene is TRBV25-1, the J gene TRBJ1-6; D uncertain. Germline loops: CDR1 MGHDK, CDR2 SYGVNS. The CDR3 is made up of 14 amino acids. V lost 2 bases and J lost 10, with 12 bases in between. The CDR3 DNA reads as TGTGCCAGCAGTGAAGAAGTTGTGCGGTCACCCCTCCACTTT. Residues: CASSEEVVRSPLHF. The whole variable domain, remainder taken from reference TRBV25-1 and TRBJ1-6, is EADIYQTPRYLVIGTGKKITLECSQTMGHDKMYWYQQDPGMELHLIHYSYGVNSTEKGDLSSESTVSRIRTEHFPLTLESARPSHTSQYLCASSEEVVRSPLHFGNGTRLTVT.

The chain is built from TRBV20-1 and TRBJ2-3; D not resolved. This CDR3 comprises 11 residues. V lost 6 bases and J lost 0, with 4 bases in between. Germline V gives CDR1 DFQATT, CDR2 SNEGSKA (reference sequence). CDR3 sequence: CSASSTDTQYF. The CDR3 DNA sequence: TGCAGTGCCTCTAGCACAGATACGCAGTATTTT.